The 2 T cell receptor beta chains presented below share a single source sample, sequenced in a study of shared clonotypes between healthy human individuals. TCRdb's table, derived via immunoSEQ multiplex PCR, lists solely in-frame clones and lacks some. The sample has millions of clones, over 90% seen once. The sample consisted of naive CD4+ T cells from PBMCs. Indicated subset: CD45RA+ positively selected. All receptors come from a man between 18 and 35 years old in good health. Some clones in this sample may be carry-over from other donors' samples.

This rearrangement joins TRBV9 to TRBJ2-2; tentatively, D is TRBD2 (5 bases). Deletions cut 3 bases from V and 1 base from J, with 25 bases between. The CDR3 contains 20 residues. Germline assignment: CDR1 SGDLS and CDR2 YYNGEE. Written as DNA, the CDR3 is TGTGCCAGCAGCGCCCGGGGTTCTAAAGGATCCCCGATGAACACCGGGGAGCTGTTTTTT. Translating it yields CASSARGSKGSPMNTGELFF.

This rearrangement joins TRBV20-1 to TRBJ1-2; D is unclear. V was shortened by 3 bases and J by 8 bases, with 4 bases between the two germline ends. The CDR3 length is 9 residues. Germline V gene lookup returns CDR1 DFQATT and CDR2 SNEGSKA (reference sequence). Written as DNA, the CDR3 is TGCAGTGCTAGGAAAGGCTACACCTTC. Protein product: CSARKGYTF.